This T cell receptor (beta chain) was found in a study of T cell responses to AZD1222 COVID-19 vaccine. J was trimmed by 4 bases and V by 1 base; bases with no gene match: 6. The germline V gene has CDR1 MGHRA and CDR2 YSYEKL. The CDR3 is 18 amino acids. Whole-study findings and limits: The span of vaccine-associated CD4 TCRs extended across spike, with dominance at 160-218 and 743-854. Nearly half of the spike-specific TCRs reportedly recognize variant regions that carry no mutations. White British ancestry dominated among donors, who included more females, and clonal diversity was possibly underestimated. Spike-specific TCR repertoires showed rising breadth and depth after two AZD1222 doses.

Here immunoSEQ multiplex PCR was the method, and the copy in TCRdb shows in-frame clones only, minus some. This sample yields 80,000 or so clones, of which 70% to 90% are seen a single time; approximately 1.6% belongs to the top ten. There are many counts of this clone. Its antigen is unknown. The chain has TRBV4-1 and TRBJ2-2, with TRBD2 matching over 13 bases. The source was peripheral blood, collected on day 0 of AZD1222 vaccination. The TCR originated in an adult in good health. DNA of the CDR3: TGCGCCAGCAGCCAAGCAGGACTAGCGGGAGTCGGCACCGGGGAGCTGTTTTTT. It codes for CASSQAGLAGVGTGELFF.